The clone carrying this T cell receptor beta chain was recorded a few times. Its antigen is as yet unknown. This entry comes from a study of early T cells in non-severe SARS-CoV-2 infection. About the research overall: Chains were not paired, and sequencing was done on bulk RNA from unsorted whole blood.

Overall study findings and caveats: Private and CD4 specificities were missed by VDJdb matching, skewed to anti-spike CD8.

Separate cDNA molecules each had unique molecular identifiers attached to them. TCRdb ran MiXCR on the 5' RACE reads and lists one entry per CDR3 protein. The profile shows over 35,000 distinct CDR3 sequences, about 11% of them singletons. This CDR3 contains 13 residues. V lost 7 bases, J lost 6 bases, and 5 bases stayed unmatched. Germline loops: CDR1 LNHDA, CDR2 SQIVND (reference sequence). The sequenced sample consisted of whole blood. This receptor was identified in an adult who was a healthcare worker with PCR-confirmed SARS-CoV-2 infection or an uninfected control (not recorded which). The genes are TRBV19 and TRBJ2-1; 8 bases are shared with TRBD1. The CDR3 nucleotides read TGTGCCAGTACCAGGACAGGGATCAATGAGCAGTTCTTC. It specifies CASTRTGINEQFF.